Detailed here is one T cell receptor (beta chain). What it binds is not known. This sample was taken from a study of vaccination effects on CD4 cells after COVID-19. Sequencing was performed with immunoSEQ multiplex PCR; in TCRdb, only in-frame clones are kept and a portion is missing. The sample has 57,000 or so clones; under 85% are singletons. V gave up 6 bases and J gave up 6 bases, with 14 bases separating them. CDR1 KGHSH and CDR2 LQKENI come from the germline V gene. The CDR3 length is 13 residues. Cells that had been cultured for 10 days were the source of isolated CD4+ T cells. Every participant took two doses of the BNT162b2 or mRNA-1273 vaccine.

The source of this sequence is a human donor who received a COVID-19 vaccine. Sequencing was performed on CD4+ T cells from PBMCs cultured without peptide, taken after COVID-19 vaccination. The chain links TRBV18 to TRBJ1-1; D gene ambiguous. CDR3 residues: CASSPSPHAEAFF. The CDR3 coding sequence is TGTGCCAGCTCCCCATCCCCGCACGCTGAAGCTTTCTTT. The full variable domain, rest sourced from reference TRBV18 and TRBJ1-1, is NAGVMQNPRHLVRRRGQEARLRCSPMKGHSHVYWYRQLPEEGLKFMVYLQKENIIDESGMPKERFSAEFPKEGPSILRIQQVVRGDSAAYFCASSPSPHAEAFFGQGTRLTVV.